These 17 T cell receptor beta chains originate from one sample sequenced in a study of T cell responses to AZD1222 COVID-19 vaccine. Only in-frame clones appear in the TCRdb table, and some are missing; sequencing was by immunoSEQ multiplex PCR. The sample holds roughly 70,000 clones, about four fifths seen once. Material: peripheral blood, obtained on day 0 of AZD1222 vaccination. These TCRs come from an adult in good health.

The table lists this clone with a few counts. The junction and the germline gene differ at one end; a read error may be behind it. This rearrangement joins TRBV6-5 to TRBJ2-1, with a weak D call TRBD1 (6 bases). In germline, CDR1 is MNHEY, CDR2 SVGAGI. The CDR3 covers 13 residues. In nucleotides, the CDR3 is TGTGCCAGCTGTTACAGGGACGGCAATGAGCAGTTCTTC. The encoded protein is CASCYRDGNEQFF.

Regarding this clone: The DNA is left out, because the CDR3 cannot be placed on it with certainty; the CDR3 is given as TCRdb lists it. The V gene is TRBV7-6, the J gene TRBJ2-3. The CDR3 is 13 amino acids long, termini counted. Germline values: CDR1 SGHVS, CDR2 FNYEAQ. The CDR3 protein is CASSSTLGDTQYF.

CDR3 sequence: CASSPTASGGLVDTQYF. DNA of the CDR3: TGTGCCAGCTCACCAACGGCTAGCGGGGGACTGGTAGATACGCAGTATTTT. This sequence joins TRBV18 and TRBJ2-3, with 10 nucleotides matching TRBD2. This CDR3 is built from 17 residues. Trimming removed 2 bases from V and 5 bases from J; junction bases left unmatched: 10. Germline CDR1 reads KGHSH; CDR2 reads LQKENI.

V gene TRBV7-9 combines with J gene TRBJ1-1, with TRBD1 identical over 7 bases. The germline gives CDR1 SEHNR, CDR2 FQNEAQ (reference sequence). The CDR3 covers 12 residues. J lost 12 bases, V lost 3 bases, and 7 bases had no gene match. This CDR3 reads CASSLGTDPPFF. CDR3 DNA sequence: TGTGCCAGCAGCTTGGGGACAGATCCTCCTTTCTTT.

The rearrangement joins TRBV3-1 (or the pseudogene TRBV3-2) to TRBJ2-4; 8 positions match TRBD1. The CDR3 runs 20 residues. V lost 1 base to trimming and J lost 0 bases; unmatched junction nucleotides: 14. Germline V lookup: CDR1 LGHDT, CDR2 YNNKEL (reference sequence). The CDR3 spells CASSQVGSRGDRLAKNIQYF. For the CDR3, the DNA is TGTGCCAGCAGCCAAGTGGGGTCGCGTGGGGACAGGCTAGCCAAAAACATTCAGTACTTC.

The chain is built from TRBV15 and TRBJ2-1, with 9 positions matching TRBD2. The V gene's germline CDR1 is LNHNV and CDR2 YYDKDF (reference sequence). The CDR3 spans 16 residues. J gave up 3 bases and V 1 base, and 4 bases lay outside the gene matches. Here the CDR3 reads CATSRGASGVYNEQFF. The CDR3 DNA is TGTGCCACCAGCAGAGGGGCTAGCGGGGTCTACAATGAGCAGTTCTTC.

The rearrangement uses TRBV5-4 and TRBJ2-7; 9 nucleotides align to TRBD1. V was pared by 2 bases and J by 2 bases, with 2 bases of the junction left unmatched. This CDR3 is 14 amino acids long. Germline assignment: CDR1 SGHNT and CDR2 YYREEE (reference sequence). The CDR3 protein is CASSFGQGPYEQYF. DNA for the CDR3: TGTGCCAGCAGCTTTGGACAGGGGCCCTACGAGCAGTACTTC.

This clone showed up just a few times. This chain's CDR3 is CATSDATGLNNEQFF. The CDR3 DNA reads TGTGCCACCAGTGACGCGACAGGGTTGAACAATGAGCAGTTCTTC. This chain links TRBV24-1 with TRBJ2-1; 7 bases are shared with TRBD1. Germline values: CDR1 KGHDR, CDR2 SFDVKD. This CDR3 region has 15 residues. V shed 4 bases, J shed 5 bases, and the junction held 7 bases outside the gene matches.

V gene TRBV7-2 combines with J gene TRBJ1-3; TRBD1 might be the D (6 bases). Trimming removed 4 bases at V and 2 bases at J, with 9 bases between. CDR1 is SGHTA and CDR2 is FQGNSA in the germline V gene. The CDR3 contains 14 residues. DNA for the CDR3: TGTGCCAGCAGCTCATACAGGGCTGGAAACACCATATATTTT. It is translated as CASSSYRAGNTIYF.

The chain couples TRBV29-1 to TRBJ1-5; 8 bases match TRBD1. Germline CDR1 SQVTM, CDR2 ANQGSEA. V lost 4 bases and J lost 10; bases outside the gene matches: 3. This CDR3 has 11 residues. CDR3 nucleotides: TGCAGCGTTGTTGCAGGGGGCCCCCAGCATTTT. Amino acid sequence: CSVVAGGPQHF.

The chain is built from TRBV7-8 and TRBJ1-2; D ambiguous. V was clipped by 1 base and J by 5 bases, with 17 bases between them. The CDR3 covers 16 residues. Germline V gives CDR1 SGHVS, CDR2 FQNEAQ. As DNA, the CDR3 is TGTGCCAGCAGCTTAGTAGTGTCAGCCTCACCTTATGGCTACACCTTC. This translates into CASSLVVSASPYGYTF. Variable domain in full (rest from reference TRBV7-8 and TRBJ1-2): GAGVSQSPRYKVAKRGQDVALRCDPISGHVSLFWYQQALGQGPEFLTYFQNEAQLDKSGLPSDRFFAERPEGSVSTLKIQRTQQEDSAVYLCASSLVVSASPYGYTFGSGTRLTVV.

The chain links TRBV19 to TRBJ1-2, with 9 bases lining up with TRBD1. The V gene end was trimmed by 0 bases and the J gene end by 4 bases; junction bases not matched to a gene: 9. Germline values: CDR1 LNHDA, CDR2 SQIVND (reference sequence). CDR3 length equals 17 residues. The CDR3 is CASSIDRATGGSYGYTF. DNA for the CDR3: TGTGCCAGTAGTATAGATCGGGCGACAGGGGGAAGCTATGGCTACACCTTC. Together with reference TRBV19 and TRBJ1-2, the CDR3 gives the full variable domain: DGGITQSPKYLFRKEGQNVTLSCEQNLNHDAMYWYRQDPGQGLRLIYYSQIVNDFQKGDIAEGYSVSREKKESFPLTVTSAQKNPTAFYLCASSIDRATGGSYGYTFGSGTRLTVV.

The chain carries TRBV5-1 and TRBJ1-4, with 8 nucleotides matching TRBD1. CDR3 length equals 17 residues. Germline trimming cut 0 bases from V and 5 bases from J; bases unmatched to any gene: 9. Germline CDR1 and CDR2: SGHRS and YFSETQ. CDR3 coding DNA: TGCGCCAGCAGCTTGGTCGGGGCAGGGGGCGGAAATGAAAAACTGTTTTTT. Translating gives CASSLVGAGGGNEKLFF. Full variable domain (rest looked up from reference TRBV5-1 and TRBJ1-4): KAGVTQTPRYLIKTRGQQVTLSCSPISGHRSVSWYQQTPGQGLQFLFEYFSETQRNKGNFPGRFSGRQFSNSRSEMNVSTLELGDSALYLCASSLVGAGGGNEKLFFGSGTQLSVL.

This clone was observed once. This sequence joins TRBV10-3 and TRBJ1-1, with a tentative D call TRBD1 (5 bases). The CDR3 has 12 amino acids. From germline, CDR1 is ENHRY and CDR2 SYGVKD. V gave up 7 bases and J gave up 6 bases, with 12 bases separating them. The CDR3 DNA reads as TGTGCCATCACGGGGGAATCGGCTGAAGCTTTCTTT. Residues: CAITGESAEAFF.

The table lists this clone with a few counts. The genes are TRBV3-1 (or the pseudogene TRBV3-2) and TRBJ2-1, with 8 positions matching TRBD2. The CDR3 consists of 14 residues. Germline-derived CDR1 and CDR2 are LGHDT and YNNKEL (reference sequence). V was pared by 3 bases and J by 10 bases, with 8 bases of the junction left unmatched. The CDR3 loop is CASSHSGTHAEQFF. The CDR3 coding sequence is TGTGCCAGCAGCCATAGCGGGACTCACGCGGAGCAGTTCTTC.

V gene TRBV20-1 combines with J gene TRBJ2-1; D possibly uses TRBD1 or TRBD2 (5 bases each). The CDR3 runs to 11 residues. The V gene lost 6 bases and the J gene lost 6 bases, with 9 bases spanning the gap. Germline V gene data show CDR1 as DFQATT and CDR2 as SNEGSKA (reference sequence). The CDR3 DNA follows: TGCAGTGCCCGGGACCTCAATGAGCAGTTCTTC. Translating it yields CSARDLNEQFF.

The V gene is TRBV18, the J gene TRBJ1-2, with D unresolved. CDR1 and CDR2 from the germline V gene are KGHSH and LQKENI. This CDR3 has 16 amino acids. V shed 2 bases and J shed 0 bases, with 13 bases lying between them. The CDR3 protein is CASSPTNQPANYGYTF. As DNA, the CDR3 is TGTGCCAGCTCACCAACGAACCAGCCAGCTAACTATGGCTACACCTTC.